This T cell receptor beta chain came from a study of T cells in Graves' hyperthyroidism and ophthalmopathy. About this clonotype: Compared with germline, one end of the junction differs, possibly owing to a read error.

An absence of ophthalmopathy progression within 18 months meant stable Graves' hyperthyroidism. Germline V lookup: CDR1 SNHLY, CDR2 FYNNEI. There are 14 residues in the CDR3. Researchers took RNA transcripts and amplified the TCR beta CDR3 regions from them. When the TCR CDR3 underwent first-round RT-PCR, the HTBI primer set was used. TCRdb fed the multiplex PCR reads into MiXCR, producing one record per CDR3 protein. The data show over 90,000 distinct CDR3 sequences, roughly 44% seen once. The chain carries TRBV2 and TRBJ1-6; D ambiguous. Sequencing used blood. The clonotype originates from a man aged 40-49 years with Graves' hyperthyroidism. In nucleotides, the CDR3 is TGTGCCAGCAGTTTAACTGCTTACAATTCACCCCTCCGCTTT. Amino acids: CASSLTAYNSPLRF. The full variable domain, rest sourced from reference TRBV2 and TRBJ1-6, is EPEVTQTPSHQVTQMGQEVILRCVPISNHLYFYWYRQILGQKVEFLVSFYNNEISEKSEIFDDQFSVERPDGSNFTLKIRSTKLEDSAMYFCASSLTAYNSPLRFGNGTRLTVT.